This T cell receptor (beta chain) was observed in a study of shared T cell receptors in the human thymus. The CDR3 spans 15 residues. The V gene end was trimmed by 2 bases and the J gene end by 0 bases; junction bases not matched to a gene: 3. Here immunoSEQ multiplex PCR was the method, and the copy in TCRdb shows in-frame clones only, minus some. The table shows about 660,000 clones, with approximately 87% occurring only once. The sample was also linked to a second study, of human thymus T cells.

The source material was thymocytes. The receptor was isolated from a boy under two years old with a congenital heart defect. The chain is built from TRBV23-1 and TRBJ1-2; 7 bases map to TRBD1. Being an ORF, TRBV23-1 has a function that is uncertain. This CDR3 reads CASSQQGDPNYGYTF. In nucleotides, the CDR3 is TGCGCCAGCAGTCAACAGGGGGATCCTAACTATGGCTACACCTTC.